This TCR beta chain was captured by sequencing in a study of CD8 T cells in Susac syndrome. As for the study in general: The Susac syndrome patients that were sequenced included over 5 with active disease and 8 or 9 in remission. Patients with Susac syndrome, at blood draw, were therapy-naive, on corticosteroids, or on intravenous immunoglobulin alone.

The germline V gene has CDR1 MDHEN and CDR2 SYDVKM. The CDR3 consists of 15 residues. J lost 2 bases, V lost 7 bases, and 7 bases had no gene match. A quantity of 0.5 to 1 ug RNA underwent reverse transcription using random hexamers. Multiplex immunoSEQ PCR targeted 54 Vbeta and 13 Jbeta TCR beta segments. TCRdb called the immunoSEQ multiplex PCR reads again in MiXCR, with one record for every CDR3 protein. This table has about 85,000 distinct CDR3 sequences, approximately 95% appearing once. Sequencing used CD8+ T cells from PBMCs. J is TRBJ2-7 and V is TRBV28; 11 positions match TRBD2. The sequence was obtained from a human donor with Susac syndrome. The CDR3 sequence: CASTEVAGGTYEQYF. CDR3 nucleotide sequence: TGTGCCAGCACCGAAGTAGCGGGAGGGACCTACGAGCAGTACTTC.